Each of the 5 T cell receptor beta chains below was sequenced from the same sample in a study of T cell repertoires in cytomegalovirus infection. TCRdb independently ran MiXCR on the reads; one entry per CDR3 protein. The sample has about 830,000 distinct CDR3 sequences; about 33% are singletons. Their antigens are not known. The input for sequencing was cultured CD8+ T cells from PBMCs, taken from culture after CMV antigen stimulation. These receptors originate from a human donor in good health (CMV status not recorded). Some clones in this sample may be carry-over from other donors' samples.

Only one count was recorded for this clonotype. The V call is TRBV5-1, the J call TRBJ2-1; 10 bases are a match to TRBD2. CDR3 length equals 15 residues. The germline CDR1 and CDR2 sequences are SGHRS and YFSETQ. The junction had 7 bases not matched to a gene; V was cut back by 2 bases and J by 8 bases. In DNA, the CDR3 is TGCGCCAGCAGCTTAGCGGGACTAGCGTACGATGAGCAGTTCTTC. As protein: CASSLAGLAYDEQFF.

This clonotype was seen a few times. The J gene is TRBJ2-7, the V gene TRBV12-3 or TRBV12-4, with 8 bases fitting TRBD1. The CDR3 has 14 residues. V trimming: 4 bases; J trimming: 3 bases; junction bases outside the gene matches: 5. The CDR3 spells CASSSGQAGYEQYF. The CDR3 bases are TGTGCCAGCAGTTCGGGACAGGCTGGCTACGAGCAGTACTTC.

In its sample, this clonotype was seen a few times. The CDR3 DNA is TGTGCCAGCAGCTATGAGGGGGGGTTGCCCCCAGAGACCCAGTACTTC. Residues: CASSYEGGLPPETQYF. V gene TRBV7-9 combines with J gene TRBJ2-5; D perhaps matches TRBD2 (7 bases). This CDR3 region has 16 residues. Looked up from germline, CDR1 is SEHNR and CDR2 is FQNEAQ (reference sequence). Trimming took off 4 bases at V and 4 bases at J, with 19 bases between the two ends.

This clonotype appeared many times. The V and J genes are TRBV27 and TRBJ1-5; no reliable D call. Trimming shortened V by 2 bases and J by 3 bases, and 11 bases separated the two germline ends. This CDR3 is 15 amino acids long. Germline V gives CDR1 MNHEY, CDR2 SMNVEV (reference sequence). The chain's CDR3 is CASSLGSPVNQPQHF. The CDR3 region has the DNA TGTGCCAGCAGTTTAGGTTCTCCAGTCAATCAGCCCCAGCATTTT.

This clonotype was counted between two and nine times. The J gene is TRBJ2-1, the V gene TRBV20-1, with 9 bases that match TRBD2. The CDR3 is 15 residues long. CDR1 is DFQATT, CDR2 SNEGSKA, per germline (reference sequence). After removal of 0 bases from V and 9 bases from J, the junction contained 9 bases not matched to a gene. CDR3 protein: CSARDPPSGAREQFF. The CDR3 DNA reads TGCAGTGCTAGAGATCCGCCTAGCGGGGCTCGTGAGCAGTTCTTC.